The 18 T cell receptor beta chains listed next were all sequenced from one sample in a study of CD8+ T cells in alopecia areata. Sequencing relied on a cDNA template that was reverse transcribed from extracted RNA. Clones were read by immunoSEQ multiplex PCR, and TCRdb kept only the in-frame ones, dropping some. Of approximately 140,000 clones listed, about four fifths are singletons. The treatment: oral pan-JAK inhibitor, 5-10 mg twice daily. Sequenced material: CD8+ T cells sorted from blood, taken at week 4, from a patient treated with tofacitinib. All receptors come from a human donor with alopecia areata.

This clone was counted between two and nine times. The V and J genes are TRBV6-6 and TRBJ2-1; D is possibly TRBD1 (6 bases). Germline CDR1 MNHNY, CDR2 SVGAGI (reference sequence). V was clipped by 7 bases and J by 6 bases, with 19 bases between them. The CDR3 has 15 residues. The CDR3 sequence is CASNLARGAGNEQFF. DNA for the CDR3: TGTGCCAGCAACCTAGCCAGGGGAGCCGGCAATGAGCAGTTCTTC.

This clone was observed once. This chain connects TRBV19 to TRBJ1-1, with a tentative D call TRBD1 (5 bases). From germline, CDR1 is LNHDA and CDR2 SQIVND (reference sequence). The CDR3 has 16 amino acids. V shed 6 bases and J shed 1 base, with 18 bases lying between them. The CDR3 reads CASRHLTGRGNTEAFF. In nucleotides, the CDR3 is TGTGCCAGTAGACACCTCACGGGTAGGGGGAACACTGAAGCTTTCTTT.

The V gene is TRBV4-1, the J gene TRBJ1-1, with D possibly being TRBD1 (6 bases). Trimming removed 1 base at V and 11 bases at J, with 17 bases between. The CDR3 covers 14 residues. Germline V gives CDR1 MGHRA, CDR2 YSYEKL. The CDR3 is CASSQAVDSLKAFF. Written as DNA, the CDR3 is TGCGCCAGCAGCCAAGCCGTGGACAGCCTGAAGGCTTTCTTT.

CDR3 residues: CASSRDTQRNEQFF. CDR3 DNA sequence: TGCGCCAGCAGCCGGGACACCCAAAGAAATGAGCAGTTCTTC. The chain combines TRBV4-3 with TRBJ2-1, with D maybe TRBD1 (6 bases). The V end lost 4 bases, the J end lost 7 bases, and 14 bases lay between the germline ends. The CDR3 has 14 amino acids. Germline lookup yields CDR1 LGHNA and CDR2 YSLEER.

This clone has a count of ten or more. The chain recombines TRBV6-4 with TRBJ2-1, with D possibly called TRBD1 or TRBD2 (5 bases each). The CDR3 runs to 13 residues. The germline CDR1 and CDR2 sequences are MRHNA and SNTAGT. V was trimmed by 0 bases and J by 10 bases, leaving 10 bases between them. CDR3 sequence (DNA): TGTGCCAGCAGTGACTCGGGGGAAAGCGAGCAGTTCTTC. Translating gives CASSDSGESEQFF.

The chain combines TRBV7-8 with TRBJ2-1, with D hard to call. This CDR3 is built from 13 residues. Germline CDR1 reads SGHVS; CDR2 reads FQNEAQ. Trimming pared 7 bases from V and 9 bases from J, leaving 16 bases between. The CDR3 sequence: CASTKTVSGEQFF. CDR3 coding DNA: TGTGCCAGCACCAAAACTGTTTCCGGTGAGCAGTTCTTC.

This chain connects TRBV7-3 to TRBJ2-5; a possible D gene is TRBD1 (6 bases). There are 15 residues in the CDR3. Germline V gene lookup returns CDR1 SGHTA and CDR2 FQGTGA. Trimming left V 5 bases short and J 0 bases short, with 13 bases between. The CDR3 DNA reads as TGTGCCAGCAGCCTTGGACAGAATGACCAAGAGACCCAGTACTTC. It is translated as CASSLGQNDQETQYF.

V and J are TRBV14 and TRBJ2-5; tentative D call: TRBD2 (6 bases). The germline gives CDR1 SGHDN, CDR2 FVKESK. The CDR3 extends over 15 amino acids. The V gene lost 1 base and the J gene lost 5 bases, with 14 bases spanning the gap. The CDR3 loop is CASSQVRGIGETQYF. Written as DNA, the CDR3 is TGTGCCAGCAGCCAAGTTCGGGGGATTGGCGAGACCCAGTACTTC.

This clone has just one count. The genes are TRBV14 and TRBJ2-1; 7 nucleotides align to TRBD2. With 0 bases clipped from V and 7 bases from J, the junction kept 6 bases outside the gene matches. Germline loops: CDR1 SGHDN, CDR2 FVKESK. The length of the CDR3 is 15 residues. CDR3: CASSQEAGSQNEQFF. In DNA, the CDR3 is TGTGCCAGCAGCCAAGAAGCGGGGTCGCAAAATGAGCAGTTCTTC.

The chain couples TRBV7-9 to TRBJ2-3; 8 positions agree with TRBD1. V gave up 4 bases and J gave up 7 bases; unmatched junction bases: 7. Germline CDR1 is SEHNR and CDR2 is FQNEAQ (reference sequence). CDR3 length: 14 amino acids. As DNA, the CDR3 is TGTGCCAGCAGCTCGGACAGGGAAGAAAATACGCAGTATTTT. This codes for CASSSDREENTQYF.

This chain uses TRBV29-1 with TRBJ2-1; D unresolved. This CDR3 region has 10 residues. Trimming removed 1 base at V and 8 bases at J, with 3 bases between. Germline CDR1 and CDR2: SQVTM and ANQGSEA. CDR3 protein: CSVEGDEQFF. For the CDR3, the DNA is TGCAGCGTTGAAGGTGATGAGCAGTTCTTC.

The V call is TRBV13, the J call TRBJ2-3; TRBD1 aligns across 8 bases. This CDR3 has 16 residues. CDR1 is PRHDT and CDR2 is FYEKMQ in the germline V gene (reference sequence). The trim removed 0 bases at V and 3 bases at J, leaving 5 bases unmatched. The CDR3 here is CASSLGTGVGTDTQYF. Here the CDR3 DNA reads TGTGCCAGCAGCTTAGGGACAGGGGTAGGAACAGATACGCAGTATTTT.

V usage is TRBV4-3 and J usage is TRBJ2-5, with D unclear. Trimming left V 0 bases short and J 7 bases short, with 15 bases between. The CDR3 is made up of 15 amino acids. Germline assignment: CDR1 LGHNA and CDR2 YSLEER. This chain's CDR3 is CASSQDRQITGTQYF. For the CDR3, the DNA is TGCGCCAGCAGCCAAGATAGGCAAATTACGGGGACCCAGTACTTC.

V gene TRBV19 combines with J gene TRBJ2-3; 10 positions match TRBD2. The V gene end was trimmed by 5 bases and the J gene end by 1 base; junction bases not matched to a gene: 3. This CDR3 contains 15 residues. Germline lookup yields CDR1 LNHDA and CDR2 SQIVND (reference sequence). The CDR3 sequence: CASSPGTSGTDTQYF. CDR3 bases: TGTGCCAGTAGTCCCGGGACTAGCGGCACAGATACGCAGTATTTT.

The chain is built from TRBV29-1 and TRBJ2-1, with D possibly called TRBD1 or TRBD2 (5 bases each). Trimming took 3 bases from V and 6 from J, leaving 21 bases between them. Germline CDR1 SQVTM, CDR2 ANQGSEA. CDR3 length equals 16 residues. CDR3 coding DNA: TGCAGCGTTGAGATCTGGGACCCCACTAGGAGCAATGAGCAGTTCTTC. Protein sequence: CSVEIWDPTRSNEQFF.

This chain connects TRBV30 to TRBJ1-1; D is ambiguous. The CDR3 totals 13 residues. Trimming removed 2 bases at V and 6 bases at J, with 13 bases between. The germline V gene has CDR1 GTSNPN and CDR2 SVGIG (reference sequence). As DNA, the CDR3 is TGTGCCTGGAGTCCCCCCGGAGGGCCTGAAGCTTTCTTT. It yields the protein CAWSPPGGPEAFF. The variable domain in full, with the rest retrieved from reference TRBV30 and TRBJ1-1, is SQTIHQWPATLVQPVGSPLSLECTVEGTSNPNLYWYRQAAGRGLQLLFYSVGIGQISSEVPQNLSASRPQDRQFILSSKKLLLSDSGFYLCAWSPPGGPEAFFGQGTRLTVV.

The chain joins TRBV29-1 to TRBJ2-5; D is unresolved. The CDR3 loop spans 13 amino acids. In germline, CDR1 is SQVTM, CDR2 ANQGSEA. Trimming took 4 bases from V and 2 from J, leaving 11 bases between them. The CDR3 loop is CSVGSRIQETQYF. CDR3 sequence (DNA): TGCAGCGTTGGTAGTCGGATTCAAGAGACCCAGTACTTC.

V usage is TRBV18 and J usage is TRBJ2-3; 11 bases are shared with TRBD2. Germline loops: CDR1 KGHSH, CDR2 LQKENI. V dropped 9 bases and J dropped 0; count of bases not matched to a gene: 11. The CDR3 contains 17 residues. The CDR3 here is CASSLPGLAASTDTQYF. The CDR3 DNA sequence: TGTGCCAGTTCTTTACCGGGACTAGCGGCTAGCACAGATACGCAGTATTTT.